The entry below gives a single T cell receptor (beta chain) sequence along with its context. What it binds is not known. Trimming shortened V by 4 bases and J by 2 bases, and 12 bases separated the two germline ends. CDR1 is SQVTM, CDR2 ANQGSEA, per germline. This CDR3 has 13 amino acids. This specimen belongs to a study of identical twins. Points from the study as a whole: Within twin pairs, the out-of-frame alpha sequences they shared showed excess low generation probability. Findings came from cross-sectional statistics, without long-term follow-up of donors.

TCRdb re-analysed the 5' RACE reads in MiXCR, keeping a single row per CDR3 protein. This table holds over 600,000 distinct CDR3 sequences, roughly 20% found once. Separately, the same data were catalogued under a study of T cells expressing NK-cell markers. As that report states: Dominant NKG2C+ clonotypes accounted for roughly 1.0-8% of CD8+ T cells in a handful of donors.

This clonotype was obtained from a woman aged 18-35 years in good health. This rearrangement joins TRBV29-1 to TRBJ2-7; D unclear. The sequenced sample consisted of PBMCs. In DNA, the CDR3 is TGCAGCGTTGCCCCAGGTCAAGCCTACGAGCAGTACTTC. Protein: CSVAPGQAYEQYF.